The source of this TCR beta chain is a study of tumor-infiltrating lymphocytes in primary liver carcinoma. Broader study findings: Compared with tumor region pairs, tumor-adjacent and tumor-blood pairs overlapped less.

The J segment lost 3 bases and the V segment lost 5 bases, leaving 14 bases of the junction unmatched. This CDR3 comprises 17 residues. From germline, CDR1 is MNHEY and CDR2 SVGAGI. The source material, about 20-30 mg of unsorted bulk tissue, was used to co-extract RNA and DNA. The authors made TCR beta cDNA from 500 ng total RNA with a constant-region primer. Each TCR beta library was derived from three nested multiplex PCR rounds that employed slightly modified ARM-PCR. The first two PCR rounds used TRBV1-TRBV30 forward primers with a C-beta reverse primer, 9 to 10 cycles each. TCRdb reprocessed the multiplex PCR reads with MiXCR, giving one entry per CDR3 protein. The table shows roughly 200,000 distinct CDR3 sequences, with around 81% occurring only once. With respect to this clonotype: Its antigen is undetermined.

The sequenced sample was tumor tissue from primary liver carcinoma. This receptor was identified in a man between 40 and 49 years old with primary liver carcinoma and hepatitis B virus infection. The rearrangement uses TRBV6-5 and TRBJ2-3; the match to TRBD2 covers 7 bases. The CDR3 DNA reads TGTGCCAGCAGTACAATCCCCCTAACCGGGGGGACAGATACGCAGTATTTT. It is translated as CASSTIPLTGGTDTQYF.